Listed here is a single TCR beta chain. A few counts support this clonotype. What this receptor recognizes is not known. No base quality information exists; no much larger clone differs at one position. These data come from a study of regulatory T cells in long-lasting Graves disease (dated by TCRdb to the early 2020s). Regarding the complete study: Newly diagnosed Graves' disease patients had taken antithyroid drugs for less than 3 months. Persistent Graves' disease patients were compared with newly diagnosed Graves' disease patients by peripheral blood TCR sequencing and RNA sequencing. The study was conducted in China and was registered as a clinical trial. A total of around 35 samples underwent TCR sequencing: some 13 from persistent and roughly 20 from newly diagnosed Graves' disease patients.

Receptors were amplified or captured by multiplex PCR. This sample was sequenced with an Illumina HiSeq 4000. CDR3 regions were amplified by Arm-PCR with iRepertoire HTBI primers to construct TCR beta libraries. Before sequencing, the PCR products went through gel purification. The authors' pipeline ran thus. Gene usage analysis of CDR3 amino acid clonotypes relied on the approximately 62 TRBV and 14 TRBJ segments identified across samples. COPE and FqMerger were used to merge the filtered high-quality paired reads into contigs. BLAST was used to align contigs to the IMGT TRBV, TRBD and TRBJ reference genes, and CDR3 was defined following IMGT. Any clonotype with a frequency above 0.1% was counted as a highly expanded clone. Shannon entropy served as the measure of repertoire diversity, while the Gini coefficient captured V-J evenness. A clonotype found in more than one individual was treated as public. TCRdb reprocessed the public reads (quality trimming at Q25 with fastp, clone calling with MiXCR) and kept in-frame beta chains. Entries are consolidated by CDR3 protein sequence, retaining the most common genes and DNA. TCRdb assigned the V and J calls; the authors' analysis was not used. The sample yields 350,000 to 450,000 distinct CDR3 sequences; about 15% were counted once. Around 15% of the sample lies in the top ten.

Broader findings and caveats from the paper: The authors acknowledged the small sample size as a limitation that may reduce accuracy. Patients with persistent disease shared more public clonotypes (around 2,500) than newly diagnosed patients did (about 1,000). Lower TCR Shannon entropy and fewer highly expanded clones were observed in persistent Graves' disease patients than in newly diagnosed patients, which suggested clonal expansion. Because the primary lesion, thyroid tissue, could not be accessed, the study looked at peripheral blood alone. Sequencing and analysis were limited to the TCR beta chain.

The sample's time point label is to be understood as: newly diagnosed GD, antithyroid drugs for less than 3 months. RNA was extracted from PBMCs in TRIzol for both TCR sequencing and RNA sequencing. The diagnosis of Graves' disease followed American Thyroid Association guidelines. Patients for the study were recruited at an endocrinology department in Xi'an, China. Each patient gave roughly 8.4 milliliters of peripheral blood, collected in an EDTA anticoagulant tube. PBMCs were isolated by Ficoll Paque Plus density gradient separation without further T cell sorting. RNA quality was checked with an Agilent 2100 Bioanalyzer and agarose gel, and concentration with a NanoDrop 2000. The same sample was also studied in work on T cells in Graves' hyperthyroidism and ophthalmopathy. The second paper states: Stable Graves' hyperthyroidism was defined as no progression to ophthalmopathy during 18 months of follow-up. Hyperthyroidism patients were aged 18 to 65 years and newly diagnosed, with disease duration of less than 2 months. The study excluded patients with uncontrolled infections, other autoimmune diseases, pregnancy or lactation. Clinical symptoms, serum thyroxine and TRAb, thyroid ultrasound, and orbital computed tomography formed the basis for the diagnoses. For the first round of RT-PCR on the TCR CDR3, the HTBI primer set was used together with the Qiagen OneStep RT-PCR kit. Blood samples also contained most of the expanded thyroid clonotypes (frequency above 0.001), which suggests that blood repertoires may reflect thyroid immune responses. A 13 V-J signature model separated ophthalmopathy from stable hyperthyroidism, with approximately 87% sensitivity and around 84% specificity in cross-validation and 80%/75% in testing. In validation, progression to ophthalmopathy was predicted by the model with almost 71% sensitivity and nearly 75% specificity, a median of about 6 months before onset. TCR V-J signatures able to tell the groups apart were searched for in a discovery cohort of 100 patients, of whom over 40 had Graves' ophthalmopathy and more than 55 had stable Graves' hyperthyroidism. Prospective prediction of ophthalmopathy was tested in an independent validation cohort consisting of some 18 hyperthyroidism patients and approximately 16 patients who later progressed to ophthalmopathy. For training and testing, the 110 or so patients in the discovery cohort were randomly divided in a 7:3 ratio. Thyroid tissue and blood T-cell repertoires from about six Graves' hyperthyroidism patients were also compared in the study. After blood sampling, hyperthyroidism patients were treated with methimazole at a starting dose of 30 mg daily, and ophthalmopathy patients were treated with high-dose intravenous methylprednisolone. A second multiplex PCR round built the libraries, followed by size selection and purification. Libraries were sequenced paired-end with 100 bp reads on an Illumina HiSeq2000. SOAPnuke was used to process the raw data, throwing out any read that contained adapters or uncalled bases, had a mean Phred below 15, or lacked an exact constant-primer or identifier match. COPE v1.2.5 was used to merge the high-quality paired reads, and each unique nucleotide sequence was defined as a clonotype. MiTCR v1.1 was used to align clonotypes to the IMGT TRBV, TRBD and TRBJ reference segments. The analysis was restricted to V-J combinations with a frequency above 0.0001, which together covered 99% to 99.2% of the repertoires. A TCS score was defined as the ratio between F50 (clonal expansion) and ExV (chaos), using BLOSUM62-based TCRdist between CDR3 peptides within each V-J. Welch's t-statistics and random forest reduced 500 to 650 V-J features to roughly 13, which were used in a naive Bayes classifier (R e1071). No statistical method was used to fix the sample size in advance, and group allocation was not hidden from the investigators. According to the paper, TCR Vbeta CDR3 sequencing was carried out on roughly 130 peripheral blood samples, which came from fewer than 50 ophthalmopathy, approximately 72 hyperthyroidism and roughly 17 progressor patients.

The TCR comes from a woman aged 25-40 years with Graves disease. Donor details come from another sample of the same person, matched by shared clones. The sequencing used peripheral blood mononuclear cells (PBMCs), collected at new diagnosis, from a patient treated with antithyroid drugs.

CDR3 region: CASTWTSGYEQYF. The DNA sequence is as follows: TGTGCCAGCACCTGGACTAGCGGCTACGAGCAGTACTTC. In this chain, TRBV6-1 is recombined with TRBJ2-7, and TRBD2 aligns with 10 junction nucleotides. Clipping removes 7 bases from V and 3 bases from J, with 3 as the unmatched junction base count. CDR1 and CDR2, looked up from the germline V gene, are MNHNS and SASEGT. Inclusive of the bounding cysteine and phenylalanine, the CDR3 is 13 residues long. Just the 39-base CDR3 DNA is kept, in frame starting at base 1.